Reported below is one T cell receptor (beta chain). At one end the junction does not follow the germline gene, possibly because of a read error. The sample holds other DNA sequences that translate to the same CDR3. This sample is drawn from a study of blood T cell repertoires in COVID-19. Study information: Acute-phase and convalescent COVID-19 samples originated in the United States, Italy and Spain. The analysed material was cDNA or gDNA that came from T cells, B-cell-depleted T cells, or PBMCs.

Germline values: CDR1 SQVTM, CDR2 ANQGSEA. This CDR3 is 12 amino acids long. Per the original methods: Amplification of reference gene primers provided the estimated nucleated cell counts. The table came from immunoSEQ multiplex PCR; TCRdb's copy has only in-frame clones and leaves some out. Clonal size and the V and J genes are those of that table, whereas D and trimming came from the DNA. The sample has 300,000 to 400,000 clones, approximately 85% seen once. This TCR was recovered from a human donor in a cohort sampled during active COVID-19. The source material was peripheral blood. The rearrangement joins TRBV29-1 to TRBJ1-1, with 9 bases lining up with TRBD1. CDR3 nucleotides: TGCAGCGTTGAACAAGACAGGGGGGAAGCTTTTTTT. Translating it yields CSVEQDRGEAFF.